Shown below are 16 T cell receptor beta chains from a single sample sequenced in a study of T cell changes during pregnancy in multiple sclerosis. Repertoires were generated with immunoSEQ multiplex PCR, while TCRdb's copy carries only in-frame clones and drops some. The repertoire holds tens of thousands of clones, with roughly 86% as singletons. The specimen comprised CD8+ T cells from peripheral blood mononuclear cells, sampled before pregnancy. The receptor set was obtained from a female donor with multiple sclerosis, enrolled in a pregnancy study.

The chain has TRBV4-1 and TRBJ1-1; a possible D gene is TRBD1 (6 bases). The CDR3 is 15 residues long. V was cut by 0 bases and J by 4 bases, with 12 bases left in between. Germline V gene sequence: CDR1 MGHRA, CDR2 YSYEKL. CDR3 sequence reads: CASSQDRGAGTEAFF. The CDR3 nucleotides are TGCGCCAGCAGCCAAGATCGGGGGGCGGGCACTGAAGCTTTCTTT.

The genes are TRBV7-9 and TRBJ1-4, with 7 bases identical to TRBD1. Per germline, CDR1 SEHNR and CDR2 FQNEAQ (reference sequence). The CDR3 is 19 residues long. The ends lost 10 bases at V and 4 bases at J; junction bases unmatched: 24. The CDR3: CATQALGRTGVSGNEKLFF. Written as DNA, the CDR3 is TGTGCCACCCAAGCTCTCGGACGCACAGGGGTATCTGGTAATGAAAAACTGTTTTTT.

The rearrangement uses TRBV27 and TRBJ2-7, with D hard to call. Trimming removed 6 bases at V and 6 bases at J, with 9 bases between. The CDR3 consists of 11 residues. Germline V gives CDR1 MNHEY, CDR2 SMNVEV (reference sequence). The CDR3 sequence is CASSRGSEQYF. The CDR3 DNA reads TGTGCCAGCAGCCGCGGTTCCGAGCAGTACTTC.

This chain uses TRBV11-3 with TRBJ2-3, with 8 bases that match TRBD2. This CDR3 is 15 amino acids long. With 5 bases clipped from V and 2 bases from J, the junction kept 6 bases outside the gene matches. CDR1 and CDR2 from the germline V gene are SGHNT and YENEEA. CDR3 protein: CASSPRGGATDTQYF. CDR3 DNA: TGTGCCAGCAGCCCCCGGGGGGGGGCCACAGATACGCAGTATTTT.

The rearrangement links TRBV4-3 to TRBJ2-1, with D perhaps matching TRBD1 (6 bases). Looked up from germline, CDR1 is LGHNA and CDR2 is YSLEER. V lost 0 bases and J 10 bases, leaving 10 bases between the germline ends. This CDR3 has 13 residues. CDR3 in DNA: TGCGCCAGCAGCCAAGACGCCGACAGGGAGCAGTTCTTC. It codes for CASSQDADREQFF.

CDR3 region: CASSETSGSTDTQYF. In DNA form, the CDR3 reads TGTGCCAGCAGTGAAACTAGCGGGAGCACAGATACGCAGTATTTT. The rearrangement uses TRBV2 and TRBJ2-3, with 9 bases matching TRBD2. The CDR3 extends over 15 amino acids. Germline CDR1 is SNHLY and CDR2 is FYNNEI. The J segment lost 0 bases and the V segment lost 2 bases, leaving 0 bases of the junction unmatched.

Of note for this clone: Distinct nucleotide sequences in the sample also encode this CDR3. In DNA, the CDR3 is TGTGCCAGCAGTGAACTAGCGGGGGGTGATACGCAGTATTTT. Protein: CASSELAGGDTQYF. V gene TRBV6-4 combines with J gene TRBJ2-3; 12 positions agree with TRBD2. After removal of 3 bases from V and 6 bases from J, the junction contained 1 base not matched to a gene. Per the germline V gene, CDR1 is MRHNA and CDR2 is SNTAGT. CDR3 length: 14 amino acids.

The V and J genes are TRBV7-8 and TRBJ1-1; D not resolved. In germline, CDR1 is SGHVS, CDR2 FQNEAQ. Deletions cut 2 bases from V and 0 bases from J, with 10 bases between. The CDR3 length is 15 residues. As DNA, the CDR3 is TGTGCCAGCAGCTTAACGGGGTCCCTGAACACTGAAGCTTTCTTT. Translated: CASSLTGSLNTEAFF. The whole variable domain, remainder taken from reference TRBV7-8 and TRBJ1-1, is GAGVSQSPRYKVAKRGQDVALRCDPISGHVSLFWYQQALGQGPEFLTYFQNEAQLDKSGLPSDRFFAERPEGSVSTLKIQRTQQEDSAVYLCASSLTGSLNTEAFFGQGTRLTVV.

The gene calls are TRBV9 and TRBJ2-1; 11 bases are shared with TRBD2. Trimming took 6 bases from V and 9 from J; bases not matched to a gene: 20. Looked up from germline, CDR1 is SGDLS and CDR2 is YYNGEE. The CDR3 sequence is 18 residues long. CDR3 coding DNA: TGTGCCAGCAACTCCCCGCGGGTAGCGGGAGGGGCCGCCGGTGAGCAGTTCTTC. It yields the protein CASNSPRVAGGAAGEQFF.

This sequence joins TRBV25-1 and TRBJ1-3; D possibly corresponds to TRBD1 (6 bases). Germline lookup yields CDR1 MGHDK and CDR2 SYGVNS. The ends were cut back, 3 bases at V and 7 bases at J, with 10 bases in the middle. The CDR3 has 13 amino acids. CDR3 amino acids: CASSDGQWNTIYF. The CDR3 DNA sequence: TGTGCCAGCAGTGATGGACAGTGGAACACCATATATTTT.

V gene TRBV9 combines with J gene TRBJ1-4; D gene ambiguous. Germline V gene sequence: CDR1 SGDLS, CDR2 YYNGEE. CDR3 size: 15 residues. Trimming cost V 0 bases and J 4 bases, with 10 bases left between them. This CDR3 is CASSVDGGNNEKLFF. The CDR3 nucleotides are TGTGCCAGCAGCGTAGATGGCGGGAATAATGAAAAACTGTTTTTT.

The rearrangement joins TRBV4-1 to TRBJ1-5, with a weak D call TRBD1 (5 bases). There are 14 residues in the CDR3. The V end lost 3 bases, the J end lost 3 bases, and 9 bases lay between the germline ends. Germline V gene lookup returns CDR1 MGHRA and CDR2 YSYEKL. CDR3 loop: CASSQGLYNQPQHF. Written as DNA, the CDR3 is TGCGCCAGCAGCCAGGGACTTTACAATCAGCCCCAGCATTTT.

The chain is built from TRBV6-5 and TRBJ1-1, with TRBD1 matching over 8 bases. CDR1 is MNHEY and CDR2 is SVGAGI in the germline V gene. The junction had 10 bases not matched to a gene; V was cut back by 6 bases and J by 7 bases. CDR3 length: 14 residues. Here the CDR3 DNA reads TGTGCCAGCAGAAACTTGGCAGGGGGCGATGAAGCTTTCTTT. Protein product: CASRNLAGGDEAFF.

The chain couples TRBV6-1 to TRBJ2-7; a weak D match, TRBD1 (6 bases). V was clipped by 5 bases and J by 3 bases, with 11 bases between them. The CDR3 extends over 13 amino acids. Germline V gives CDR1 MNHNS, CDR2 SASEGT. The chain's CDR3 is CASSWTARYEQYF. The CDR3 nucleotides are TGTGCCAGCAGTTGGACAGCACGCTACGAGCAGTACTTC.

V is TRBV19 and J is TRBJ2-1; 7 nucleotides align to TRBD2. The germline V gene has CDR1 LNHDA and CDR2 SQIVND (reference sequence). The CDR3 runs 15 residues. Germline trimming cut 6 bases from V and 3 bases from J; bases unmatched to any gene: 8. As DNA, the CDR3 is TGTGCCAGTAGAGAGGCGGGAGTTGGCTACAATGAGCAGTTCTTC. Protein sequence: CASREAGVGYNEQFF.

The V and J genes are TRBV5-5 and TRBJ1-2; D uncertain. CDR1 and CDR2 (germline): SGHKS, YYEKEE (reference sequence). The germline V and J ends were trimmed by 4 bases and 8 bases, with 21 bases remaining between them. CDR3 size: 15 residues. CDR3 residues: CASSTWRDALEGYTF. In nucleotides, the CDR3 is TGTGCCAGCAGCACCTGGCGGGATGCTCTGGAAGGCTACACCTTC.